The 2 T cell receptor beta chains below were found in one sample sequenced in a study of T cell repertoires in cytomegalovirus infection. One entry per CDR3 protein results from TCRdb running MiXCR on the reads. The sample includes about 450,000 distinct CDR3 sequences, roughly 30% of them seen just once. Sequencing input: PBMCs. These receptors originate from a human donor in good health (CMV status not recorded). Some clones in this sample may be carry-over from other donors' samples.

This clonotype was seen only a few times. The V call is TRBV2, the J call TRBJ1-2, with D unresolved. The CDR3 covers 12 residues. Germline V gene lookup returns CDR1 SNHLY and CDR2 FYNNEI. Trimming took off 6 bases at V and 4 bases at J, with 9 bases between the two ends. CDR3 residues: CASRGGTYGYTF. In DNA form, the CDR3 reads TGTGCCAGCAGGGGAGGAACCTATGGCTACACCTTC.

This clonotype was found many times. V and J are TRBV7-2 and TRBJ1-2, with a weak D call TRBD1 (6 bases). Trimming cost V 5 bases and J 2 bases, with 9 bases left between them. CDR1 is SGHTA and CDR2 is FQGNSA in the germline V gene. The CDR3 contains 13 residues. CDR3 DNA: TGTGCCAGCAGCGGACAGCTGAACTATGGCTACACCTTC. Its translation is CASSGQLNYGYTF. The full variable domain, with the rest looked up from reference TRBV7-2 and TRBJ1-2, is GAGVSQSPSNKVTEKGKDVELRCDPISGHTALYWYRQSLGQGLEFLIYFQGNSAPDKSGLPSDRFSAERTGGSVSTLTIQRTQQEDSAVYLCASSGQLNYGYTFGSGTRLTVV.